The T cell receptor beta chain under discussion was sequenced for a study of blood T cell repertoires in COVID-19. Profiled with immunoSEQ multiplex PCR; TCRdb holds only in-frame clones, not every one. This repertoire shows 150,000 to 200,000 clones, approximately 78% found once; its top ten account for about 18%. Residents of 20 to 25 US areas, aged about 18 to 95 years, made up the participants. Participant-given clinical history determined each cohort assignment. CDR3 length: 17 residues. The J segment lost 4 bases and the V segment lost 0 bases, leaving 5 bases of the junction unmatched. CDR1 is LGHDT, CDR2 YNNKEL, per germline (reference sequence).

The sample consisted of PBMCs or T cells enriched from blood (not recorded which). This rearrangement joins TRBV3-1 (or the pseudogene TRBV3-2) to TRBJ2-3; 12 nucleotides line up with TRBD2. The TCR comes from a woman aged 45-65 years who had recovered from COVID-19. The CDR3 protein is CASSQEPSGRAADTQYF. CDR3 sequence (DNA): TGTGCCAGCAGCCAAGAGCCTAGCGGGAGGGCCGCAGATACGCAGTATTTT.